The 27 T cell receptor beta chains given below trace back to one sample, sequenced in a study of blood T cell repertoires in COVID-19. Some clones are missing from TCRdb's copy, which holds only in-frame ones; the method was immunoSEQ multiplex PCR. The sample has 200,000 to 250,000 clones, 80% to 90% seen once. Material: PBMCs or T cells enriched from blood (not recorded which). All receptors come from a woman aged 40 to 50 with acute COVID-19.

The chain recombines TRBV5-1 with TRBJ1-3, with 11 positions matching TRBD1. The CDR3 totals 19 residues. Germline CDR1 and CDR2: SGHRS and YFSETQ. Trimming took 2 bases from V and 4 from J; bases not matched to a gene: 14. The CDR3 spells CASSFLGPGQGDSGNTIYF. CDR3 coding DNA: TGCGCCAGCAGCTTTTTGGGCCCGGGACAGGGGGATTCGGGAAACACCATATATTTT.

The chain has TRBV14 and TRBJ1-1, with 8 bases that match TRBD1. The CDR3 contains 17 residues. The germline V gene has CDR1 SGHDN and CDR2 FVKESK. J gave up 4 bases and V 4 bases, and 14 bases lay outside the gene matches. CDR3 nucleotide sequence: TGTGCCAGCAGCCCGCATTTTATACAGGGGGGAGGCACTGAAGCTTTCTTT. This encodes CASSPHFIQGGGTEAFF.

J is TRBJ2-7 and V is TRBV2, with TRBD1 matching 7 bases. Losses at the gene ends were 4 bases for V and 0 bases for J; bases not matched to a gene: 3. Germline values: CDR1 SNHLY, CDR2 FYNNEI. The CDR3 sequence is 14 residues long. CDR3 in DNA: TGTGCCAGCAGTGGGGGACAGCACTCCTACGAGCAGTACTTC. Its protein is CASSGGQHSYEQYF.

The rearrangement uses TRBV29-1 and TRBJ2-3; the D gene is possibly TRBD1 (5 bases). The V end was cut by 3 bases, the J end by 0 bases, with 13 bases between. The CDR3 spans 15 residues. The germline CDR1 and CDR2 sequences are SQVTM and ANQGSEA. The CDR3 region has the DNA TGCAGCGTTGACAGGGTCCAGTCTAGCACAGATACGCAGTATTTT. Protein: CSVDRVQSSTDTQYF.

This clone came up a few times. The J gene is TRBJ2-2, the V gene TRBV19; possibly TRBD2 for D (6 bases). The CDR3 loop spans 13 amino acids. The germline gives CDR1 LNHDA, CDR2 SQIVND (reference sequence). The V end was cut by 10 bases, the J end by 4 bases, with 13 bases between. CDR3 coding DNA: TGTGCCACCACATCCGGGGGCACCGGGGAGCTGTTTTTT. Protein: CATTSGGTGELFF.

The CDR3: CARETGGAGYTF. Here the CDR3 DNA reads TGTGCCCGAGAGACAGGGGGAGCTGGCTACACCTTC. This chain links TRBV30 with TRBJ1-2, with 9 positions matching TRBD1. The V and J ends lost 8 bases and 7 bases, in that order; junction bases with no gene match: 8. Germline CDR1 is GTSNPN and CDR2 is SVGIG (reference sequence). This CDR3 comprises 12 residues. The full variable domain, with the rest looked up from reference TRBV30 and TRBJ1-2, is SQTIHQWPATLVQPVGSPLSLECTVEGTSNPNLYWYRQAAGRGLQLLFYSVGIGQISSEVPQNLSASRPQDRQFILSSKKLLLSDSGFYLCARETGGAGYTFGSGTRLTVV.

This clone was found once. CDR3 region: CASSGAETGELFF. Written as DNA, the CDR3 is TGTGCCAGCAGCGGAGCTGAGACCGGGGAGCTGTTTTTT. This chain connects TRBV9 to TRBJ2-2; D gene unclear. Trimming left V 3 bases short and J 5 bases short, with 8 bases between. Germline CDR1 SGDLS, CDR2 YYNGEE. CDR3 size: 13 residues.

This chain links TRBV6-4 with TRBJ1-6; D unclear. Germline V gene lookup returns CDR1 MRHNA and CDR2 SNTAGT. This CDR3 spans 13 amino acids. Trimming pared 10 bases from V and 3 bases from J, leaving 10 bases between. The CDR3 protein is CATQMNYNSPLHF. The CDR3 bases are TGTGCCACCCAGATGAACTATAATTCACCCCTCCACTTT.

The chain's CDR3 is CASSDSLNEQYF. The CDR3 bases are TGTGCCAGCAGTGATAGTTTGAACGAGCAGTACTTC. The V call is TRBV6-1, the J call TRBJ2-7; no definite D call. Per germline, CDR1 MNHNS and CDR2 SASEGT. The length of the CDR3 is 12 residues. The ends were cut back, 3 bases at V and 5 bases at J, with 8 bases in the middle.

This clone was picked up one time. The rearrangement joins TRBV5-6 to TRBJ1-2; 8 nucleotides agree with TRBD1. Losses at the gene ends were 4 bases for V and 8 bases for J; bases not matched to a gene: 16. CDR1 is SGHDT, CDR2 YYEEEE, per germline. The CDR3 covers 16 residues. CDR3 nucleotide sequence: TGTGCCAGCAGCGAGGAAGGTGGTCAGGGGGCAGGCGGCTACACCTTC. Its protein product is CASSEEGGQGAGGYTF.

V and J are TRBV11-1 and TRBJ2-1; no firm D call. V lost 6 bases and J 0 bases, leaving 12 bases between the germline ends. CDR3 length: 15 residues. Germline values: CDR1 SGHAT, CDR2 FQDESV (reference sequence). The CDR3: CASSKQLFSYNEQFF. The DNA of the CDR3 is TGTGCCAGCAGTAAACAGCTCTTCTCCTACAATGAGCAGTTCTTC. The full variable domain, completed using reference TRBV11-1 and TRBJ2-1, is EAEVAQSPRYKITEKSQAVAFWCDPISGHATLYWYRQILGQGPELLVQFQDESVVDDSQLPKDRFSAERLKGVDSTLKIQPAELGDSAMYLCASSKQLFSYNEQFFGPGTRLTVL.

CDR3 in amino acids: CASSQQGPSLLNYGYTF. The CDR3 DNA sequence: TGTGCCAGCAGTCAACAGGGGCCTTCCCTTCTTAACTATGGCTACACCTTC. The chain uses TRBV28 and TRBJ1-2; 7 positions match TRBD1. Germline V gene data show CDR1 as MDHEN and CDR2 as SYDVKM. V was pared by 5 bases and J by 1 base, with 13 bases of the junction left unmatched. The CDR3 extends over 17 amino acids.

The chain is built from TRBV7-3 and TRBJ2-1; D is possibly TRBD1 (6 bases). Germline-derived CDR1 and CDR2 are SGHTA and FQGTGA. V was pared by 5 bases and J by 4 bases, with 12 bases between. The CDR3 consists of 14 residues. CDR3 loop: CASSPQTGYNEQFF. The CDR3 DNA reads TGTGCCAGCAGCCCGCAAACAGGGTACAATGAGCAGTTCTTC.

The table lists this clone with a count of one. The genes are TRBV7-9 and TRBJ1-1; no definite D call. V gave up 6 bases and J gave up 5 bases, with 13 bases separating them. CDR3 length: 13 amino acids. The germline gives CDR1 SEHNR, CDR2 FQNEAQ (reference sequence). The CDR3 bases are TGTGCCAGCAGGGGGAGCTTCGGGACTGAAGCTTTCTTT. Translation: CASRGSFGTEAFF.

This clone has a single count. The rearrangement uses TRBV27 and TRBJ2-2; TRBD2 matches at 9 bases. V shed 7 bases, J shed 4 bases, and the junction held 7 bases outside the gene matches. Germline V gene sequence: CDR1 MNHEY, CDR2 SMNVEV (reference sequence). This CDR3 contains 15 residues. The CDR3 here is CASTLGTSPTGELFF. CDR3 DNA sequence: TGTGCCAGCACCTTGGGGACTAGCCCCACCGGGGAGCTGTTTTTT.

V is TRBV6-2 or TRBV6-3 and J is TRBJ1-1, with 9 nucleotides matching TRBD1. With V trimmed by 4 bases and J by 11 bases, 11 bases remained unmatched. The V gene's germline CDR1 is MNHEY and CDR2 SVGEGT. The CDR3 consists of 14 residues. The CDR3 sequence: CASSSFRDRESAFF. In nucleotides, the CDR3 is TGTGCCAGCAGTTCTTTCCGGGACAGGGAAAGTGCTTTCTTT.

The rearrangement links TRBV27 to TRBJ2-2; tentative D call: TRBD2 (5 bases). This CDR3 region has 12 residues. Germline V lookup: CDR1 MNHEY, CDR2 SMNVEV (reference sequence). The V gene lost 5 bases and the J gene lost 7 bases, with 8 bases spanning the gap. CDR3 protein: CASSRGSGELFF. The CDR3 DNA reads TGTGCCAGCAGTAGAGGGAGCGGGGAGCTGTTTTTT.

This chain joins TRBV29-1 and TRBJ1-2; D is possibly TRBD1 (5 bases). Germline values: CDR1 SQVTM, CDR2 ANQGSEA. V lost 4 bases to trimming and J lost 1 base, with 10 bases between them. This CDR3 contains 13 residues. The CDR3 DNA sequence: TGCAGCGTTGCGTCCGGGGGTAACTATGGCTACACCTTC. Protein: CSVASGGNYGYTF. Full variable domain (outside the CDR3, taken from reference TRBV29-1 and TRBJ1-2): SAVISQKPSRDICQRGTSLTIQCQVDSQVTMMFWYRQQPGQSLTLIATANQGSEATYESGFVIDKFPISRPNLTFSTLTVSNMSPEDSSIYLCSVASGGNYGYTFGSGTRLTVV.

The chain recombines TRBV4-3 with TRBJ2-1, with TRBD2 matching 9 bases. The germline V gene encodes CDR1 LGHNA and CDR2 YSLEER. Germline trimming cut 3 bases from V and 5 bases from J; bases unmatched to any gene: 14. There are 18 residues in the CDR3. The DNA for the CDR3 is TGCGCCAGCAGCCAGGATCGGACTAGCGTCCGCGGGGACAATGAGCAGTTCTTC. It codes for CASSQDRTSVRGDNEQFF.

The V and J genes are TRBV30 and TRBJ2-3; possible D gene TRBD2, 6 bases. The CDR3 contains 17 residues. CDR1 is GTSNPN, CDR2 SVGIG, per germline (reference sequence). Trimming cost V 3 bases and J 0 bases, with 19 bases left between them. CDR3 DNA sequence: TGTGCCTGGAGCGTTCCGGGACTGGGATCTAGCACAGATACGCAGTATTTT. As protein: CAWSVPGLGSSTDTQYF.

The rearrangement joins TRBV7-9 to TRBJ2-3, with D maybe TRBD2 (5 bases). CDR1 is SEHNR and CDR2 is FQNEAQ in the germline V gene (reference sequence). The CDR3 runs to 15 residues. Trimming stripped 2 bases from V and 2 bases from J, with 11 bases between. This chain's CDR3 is CASSLSGISTDTQYF. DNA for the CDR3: TGTGCCAGCAGCTTATCCGGGATTTCCACAGATACGCAGTATTTT.

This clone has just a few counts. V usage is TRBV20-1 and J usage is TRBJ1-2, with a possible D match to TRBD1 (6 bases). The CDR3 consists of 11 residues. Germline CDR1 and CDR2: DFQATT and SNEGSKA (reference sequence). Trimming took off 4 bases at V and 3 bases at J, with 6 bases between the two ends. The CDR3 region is CSATGDYGYTF. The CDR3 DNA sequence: TGCAGTGCTACAGGGGACTATGGCTACACCTTC.

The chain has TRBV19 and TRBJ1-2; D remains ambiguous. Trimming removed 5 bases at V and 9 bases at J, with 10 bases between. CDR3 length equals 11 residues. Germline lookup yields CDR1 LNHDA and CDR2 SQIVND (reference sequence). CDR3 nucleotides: TGTGCCAGTAGTGCCGGAGGACGCTACACCTTC. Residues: CASSAGGRYTF.

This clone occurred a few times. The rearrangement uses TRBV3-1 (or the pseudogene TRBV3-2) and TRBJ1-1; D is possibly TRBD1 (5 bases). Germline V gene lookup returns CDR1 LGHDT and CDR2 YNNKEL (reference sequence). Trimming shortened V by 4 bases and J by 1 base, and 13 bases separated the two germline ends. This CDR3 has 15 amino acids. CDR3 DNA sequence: TGTGCCAGCAGCCCGACTATGGGGGGGAACACTGAAGCTTTCTTT. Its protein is CASSPTMGGNTEAFF.

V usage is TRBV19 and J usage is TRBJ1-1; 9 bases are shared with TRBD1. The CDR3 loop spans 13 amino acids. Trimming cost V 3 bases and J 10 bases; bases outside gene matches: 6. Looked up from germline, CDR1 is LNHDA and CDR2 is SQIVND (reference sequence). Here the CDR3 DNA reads TGTGCCAGTAGTATCTCCGGGACAGGGAGAGCTTTCTTT. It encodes CASSISGTGRAFF.

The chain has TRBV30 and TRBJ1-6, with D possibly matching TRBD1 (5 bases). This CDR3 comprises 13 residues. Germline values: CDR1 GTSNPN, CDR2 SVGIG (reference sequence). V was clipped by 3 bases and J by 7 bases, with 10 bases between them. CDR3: CAWRQGRNSPLHF. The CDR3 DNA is TGTGCCTGGAGGCAGGGAAGGAATTCACCCCTCCACTTT.

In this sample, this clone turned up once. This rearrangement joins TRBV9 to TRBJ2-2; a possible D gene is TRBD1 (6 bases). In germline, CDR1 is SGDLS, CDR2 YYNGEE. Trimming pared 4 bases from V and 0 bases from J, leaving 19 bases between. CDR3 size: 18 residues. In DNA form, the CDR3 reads TGTGCCAGCAGCACCTACCCCAGGGGAGCTCCGAACACCGGGGAGCTGTTTTTT. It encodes CASSTYPRGAPNTGELFF.